This is a list of T cell receptor beta chains from one sample in a study of shared clonotypes between healthy human individuals. Method: immunoSEQ multiplex PCR; TCRdb's copy keeps in-frame clones and lacks some. This table holds hundreds of thousands of clones, under 80% found once. Material for sequencing was memory CD4+ T cells sorted from blood. Receptors originate from a woman aged 25-40 years in good health. Both conserved end residues are part of each CDR3. A D gene is named only where the DNA matches it firmly. Clone size appears in some rows only: once, few, many, or a class for an expanded clone.

.	few	TRBV27	TRBJ2-6	TGTGCCAGCAGTTTAAACTCTGGGGCCAACGTCCTGACTTTC	CASSLNSGANVLTF
.	.	TRBV6-1	TRBJ1-4	TGTGCCAGCAGTGAAAGTGGGGTTGGCGAAAAACTGTTTTTT	CASSESGVGEKLFF
.	.	TRBV5-5	TRBJ2-1	TGTGCCAGCGCTAAAGAGTTTGGGGATGCCTCGGTGGGGCAGTTCTTC	CASAKEFGDASVGQFF
.	once	TRBV5-1	TRBJ2-7	TGCGCCAGCAGCTTGGTGGCGGGACAACACGAGCAGTACTTC	CASSLVAGQHEQYF
.	.	TRBV6-1	TRBJ1-4	TGTGCCAGCAGTGAGACAGACCCCGAAAATGGAAAACTGTTTTTT	CASSETDPENGKLFF
.	.	TRBV28	TRBJ1-1	TGTGCCAGCACCACCGGGGGCTTGAACACTGAAGCTTTCTTT	CASTTGGLNTEAFF
TRBD2	.	TRBV7-6	TRBJ2-2	TGTGCCAGCAGCAAGGGACTAGCGGGAGCATCCGGGGAGCTGTTTTTT	CASSKGLAGASGELFF
TRBD2	.	TRBV7-6	TRBJ2-7	TGTGCCAGCAGCGATTTAGGACTAGCGGGAGACTACGAGCAGTACTTC	CASSDLGLAGDYEQYF
.	.	TRBV19	TRBJ1-2	TGTGCCAGTAGTATAGACAGGTTCGACGGCTACACCTTC	CASSIDRFDGYTF
TRBD1	.	TRBV19	TRBJ1-1	TGTGCCAGTAGTAGAACAGGGGAGAACACTGAAGCTTTCTTT	CASSRTGENTEAFF
TRBD1	few	TRBV2	TRBJ2-2	TGTGCCAGCAGTGGACAGGGAAAGGTCGGGGAGCTGTTTTTT	CASSGQGKVGELFF
TRBD1	.	TRBV6-6	TRBJ2-7	TGTGCCAGCAGGCTCACCCGGGACAGTTCATACGAGCAGTACTTC	CASRLTRDSSYEQYF
.	.	TRBV6-6	TRBJ1-4	TGTGCCAGCAGTCTGGGGGGCACTAATGAAAAACTGTTTTTT	CASSLGGTNEKLFF
.	.	TRBV13	TRBJ1-2	TGTGCCAGCACCCCTATATTATCCTGGGAAAACTATGGCTACACCTTC	CASTPILSWENYGYTF
TRBD1	.	TRBV19	TRBJ2-7	TGTGCCACATCGACAGGGGACCCCTACGAGCAGTACTTC	CATSTGDPYEQYF
.	once	TRBV7-9	TRBJ2-3	TGTGCCAGCAGCTTAGTCCGTGAAAACACAGATACGCAGTATTTT	CASSLVRENTDTQYF
TRBD2	.	TRBV11-2	TRBJ2-3	TGTGCCAGCAGCTTAGGACTAGCGGGAGTCATGGATACGCAGTATTTT	CASSLGLAGVMDTQYF
.	.	TRBV5-6	TRBJ2-3	TGTGCCAGCAGCTTGAGAGATACGCAGTATTTT	CASSLRDTQYF
TRBD2	.	TRBV11-1	TRBJ2-2	TGTGCCAGCAGCTGGACTAGCGGGACGGGCGGGGAGCTGTTTTTT	CASSWTSGTGGELFF
.	.	TRBV28	TRBJ2-3	TGTGCCAGCAGTTTTTGGGGAGAAACTAGCACAGATACGCAGTATTTT	CASSFWGETSTDTQYF
.	.	TRBV28	TRBJ2-5	TGTGCCAGCAGCCAGAGCAAACTATCAAAAATAGGGACCCAGTACTTC	CASSQSKLSKIGTQYF
TRBD2	.	TRBV10-2	TRBJ2-3	TGCGCCAGCGAGACTAGCGGCACAGATACGCAGTATTTT	CASETSGTDTQYF
.	.	TRBV5-1	TRBJ2-4	TGCGCCAGCAGCTTCGGACAGCCCAAAAACATTCAGTACTTC	CASSFGQPKNIQYF
TRBD2	once	TRBV19	TRBJ2-3	TGTGCCAGTAGTACTCATGGGAGCGGGAGAACAGATACGCAGTATTTT	CASSTHGSGRTDTQYF
.	.	TRBV28	TRBJ1-2	TGTGCCACCCAGCCCCAGGGCGCTTTGAGCTACACCTTC	CATQPQGALSYTF
.	.	TRBV28	TRBJ1-2	TGTGCCAGCAGTGGACAGTGGGGCCATGGCTACACCTTC	CASSGQWGHGYTF
.	.	TRBV5-4	TRBJ2-3	TGTGCCAGCAGCCCAGGACTGGATCGAGGGGGTACGCAGTATTTT	CASSPGLDRGGTQYF
.	.	TRBV5-1	TRBJ2-5	TGCGCCAGCGAGCGGGCCCTAGGGGAGACCCAGTACTTC	CASERALGETQYF
.	.	TRBV10-3	TRBJ1-1	TGTGCCATCAGTGAGTCGGGCGGTAACACTGAAGCTTTCTTT	CAISESGGNTEAFF
TRBD2	.	TRBV11-2	TRBJ2-7	TGTGCCAGCAGCCCACCGGGACTAGCGGGCTACGAGCAGTACTTC	CASSPPGLAGYEQYF
.	.	TRBV7-3	TRBJ1-1	TGTGCCAGCAGGGGGGAGTCAGCAGTCACTGAAGCTTTCTTT	CASRGESAVTEAFF
.	.	TRBV5-1	TRBJ2-3	TGCGCCAGCAGCTTGGTTCAGGGGTACCTAGATACGCAGTATTTT	CASSLVQGYLDTQYF